The T cell receptor beta chain described here comes from a study of blood T cells in healthy people across ages (dated by TCRdb to between 2014 and 2016). At the level of the whole study: Template switching captured roughly one uniquely barcoded TCR beta cDNA molecule per two T cells in model experiments. Using deep sequencing normalized with unique cDNA molecular identifiers, the study measured how TCR beta repertoire diversity changes with age. Donors were grouped into four age groups: young (average 16 years), middle-aged (under 40), aged (around 60) and long-lived (approximately 75). To avoid experimental bias, donors of different ages were spread randomly across the sequencing lanes. Using the same blood draw, the study looked at two additional independent replicas of 1 million unique cDNA reads for two donors, one aged 18 to 29 and the other aged 80 or older.

Donors were around 37 systemically healthy Caucasian individuals from Russia aged roughly 6 to 100 years. Approximately 9.3 milliliters of peripheral blood were drawn from each donor into EDTA-treated Vacutainer tubes. Ficoll-Paque density-gradient centrifugation was used to isolate PBMCs, with at least 7 million obtained per sample. Total RNA, at least 6 micrograms per sample, was extracted from PBMCs with Trizol reagent. For every donor, flow cytometry on a PBMC aliquot measured the percentage of naive CD45RAhigh/CD27high T cells. The library was produced with 5' RACE. The sequencing machine was an Illumina HiSeq 2500. A second 7 to 11 cycle PCR used a sample-barcoded 5' primer and a J-beta primer mix. A template-switch 5' adaptor carrying 12 random nucleotides introduced a unique molecular identifier onto each TCR beta cDNA molecule. Each sample yielded at least 3 million CDR3-containing paired-end reads. All of the RNA was converted into first-strand cDNA using the Mint cDNA synthesis kit, with a TRBC-specific oligonucleotide serving as the primer. Following uracil-DNA glycosylase treatment, a first 18-cycle PCR with universal primers M1SS and BC2_uni_R was performed on all cDNA. In the authors' own workflow: Normalization of each sample was performed by random selection of 1 million high-quality reads, each carrying a distinct molecular identifier. Reads with shared molecular identifiers were discarded instead of being binned into consensus sequences. CDR3 identification, clonotype clustering and error correction used MiTCR with a Q25 quality threshold and the strictest error-elimination algorithm. A nonparametric unseen species model with Euler transformation was used to estimate a lower bound on total TCR beta diversity. TCRdb redid the processing of the public reads, applying fastp at Q25 and MiXCR, and retained in-frame beta chains. Each CDR3 protein gets just one entry, which takes the most common genes and DNA from the rows behind it. The V and J calls, along with clone size, are taken from TCRdb and not from the paper's own processing. This sample is represented by about 800,000 distinct CDR3 sequences; over 45% of them were singletons. Approximately 23% of the sample goes to the ten largest clones.

V and J lose 6 bases and 0 bases, and a span of 18 bases separates them. Inclusive of the bounding cysteine and phenylalanine, the CDR3 is 17 residues long. The CDR3 DNA has 51 bases and is translated from base 1. Sequences ENHRY (CDR1) and SYGVKD (CDR2) are obtained from the germline V gene. Paper-wide results and their limitations: Compared with the aged group, the long-lived group had more naive CD4+ T cells, fewer expanded clones and increased TCR diversity, a pattern suggesting age selection. Observed TCR beta diversity per million T cells fell roughly linearly with age, and a significant reduction was already apparent by age about 36. The CMV infection status of donors was not known, potentially confounding age-related changes in expanded clonotypes. Total diversity estimates from one million sequenced T cells were considered lower bounds and underestimates. Bulk unsorted PBMC profiling prevented conclusive comparison of naive and antigen-experienced compartments. Observed TCR beta diversity correlated strongly with the percentage of naive T cells measured by flow cytometry.

Regarding this clonotype: Its antigen specificity is not known. Base qualities were left out, and no much larger clone turns up one base away.

The sample taken for sequencing was blood. The sequence links TRBV10-3 to TRBJ2-1, with TRBD2 as a weak D call on 7 bases. This TCR came from a man aged 25-45 years in good health. This receptor has the CDR3 CAISGQEGGGSYNEQFF. The DNA reads as follows: TGTGCCATCAGCGGGCAGGAGGGGGGGGGCTCCTACAATGAGCAGTTCTTC.